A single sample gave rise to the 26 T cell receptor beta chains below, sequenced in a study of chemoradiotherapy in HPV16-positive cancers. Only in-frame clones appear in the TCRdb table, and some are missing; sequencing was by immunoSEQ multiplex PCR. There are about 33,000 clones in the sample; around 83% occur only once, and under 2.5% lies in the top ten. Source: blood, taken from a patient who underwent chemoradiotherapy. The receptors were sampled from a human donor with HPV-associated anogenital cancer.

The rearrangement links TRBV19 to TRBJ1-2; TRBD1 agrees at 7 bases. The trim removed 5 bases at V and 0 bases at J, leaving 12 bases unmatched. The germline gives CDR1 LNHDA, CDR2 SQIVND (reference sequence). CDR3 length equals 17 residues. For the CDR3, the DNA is TGTGCCAGTAGTCCGACTCCACAGGGGCGAACTAACTATGGCTACACCTTC. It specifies CASSPTPQGRTNYGYTF.

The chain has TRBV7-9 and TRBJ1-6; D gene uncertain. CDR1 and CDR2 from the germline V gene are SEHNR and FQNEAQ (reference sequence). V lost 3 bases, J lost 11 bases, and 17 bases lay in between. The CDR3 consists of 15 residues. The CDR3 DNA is TGTGCCAGCAGCTTCCTGGAACCGTCGGAGACACCCCTCCACTTT. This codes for CASSFLEPSETPLHF.

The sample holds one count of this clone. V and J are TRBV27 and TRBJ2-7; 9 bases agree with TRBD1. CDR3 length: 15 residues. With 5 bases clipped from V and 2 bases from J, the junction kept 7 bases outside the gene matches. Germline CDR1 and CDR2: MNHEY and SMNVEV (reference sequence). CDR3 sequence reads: CASSTTGGWAYEQYF. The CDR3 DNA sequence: TGTGCCAGCAGTACCACAGGGGGCTGGGCCTACGAGCAGTACTTC.

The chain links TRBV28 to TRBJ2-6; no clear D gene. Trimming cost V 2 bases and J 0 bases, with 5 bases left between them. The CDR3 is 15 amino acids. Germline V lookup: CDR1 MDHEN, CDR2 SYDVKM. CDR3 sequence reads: CASSLQSSGANVLTF. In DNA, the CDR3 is TGTGCCAGCAGTTTACAGAGCTCTGGGGCCAACGTCCTGACTTTC.

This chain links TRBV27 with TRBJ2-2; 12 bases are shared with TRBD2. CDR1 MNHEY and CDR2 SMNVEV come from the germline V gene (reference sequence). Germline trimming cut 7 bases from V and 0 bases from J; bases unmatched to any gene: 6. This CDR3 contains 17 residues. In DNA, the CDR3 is TGTGCCAGCACCCGACTAGCGGGGGACCCGAACACCGGGGAGCTGTTTTTT. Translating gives CASTRLAGDPNTGELFF.

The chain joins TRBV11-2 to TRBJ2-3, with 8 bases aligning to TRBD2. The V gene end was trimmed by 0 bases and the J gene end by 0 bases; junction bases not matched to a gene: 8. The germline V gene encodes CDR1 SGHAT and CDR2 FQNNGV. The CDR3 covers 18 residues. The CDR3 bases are TGTGCCAGCAGCTTAGATCGGGGGGGACTACCTAGCACAGATACGCAGTATTTT. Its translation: CASSLDRGGLPSTDTQYF.

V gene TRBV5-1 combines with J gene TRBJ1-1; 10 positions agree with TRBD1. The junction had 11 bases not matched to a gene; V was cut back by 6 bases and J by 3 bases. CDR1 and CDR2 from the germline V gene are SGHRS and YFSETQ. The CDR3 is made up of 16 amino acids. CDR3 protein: CASKETGGVWDTEAFF. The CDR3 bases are TGCGCCAGCAAGGAGACAGGGGGCGTTTGGGACACTGAAGCTTTCTTT.

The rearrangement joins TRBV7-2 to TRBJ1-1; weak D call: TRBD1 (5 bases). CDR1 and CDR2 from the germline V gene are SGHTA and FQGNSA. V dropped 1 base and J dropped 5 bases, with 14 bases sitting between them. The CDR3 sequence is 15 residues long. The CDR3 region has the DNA TGTGCCAGCAGCTTAGTCCCAGGGAGTGGGACTGAAGCTTTCTTT. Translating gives CASSLVPGSGTEAFF.

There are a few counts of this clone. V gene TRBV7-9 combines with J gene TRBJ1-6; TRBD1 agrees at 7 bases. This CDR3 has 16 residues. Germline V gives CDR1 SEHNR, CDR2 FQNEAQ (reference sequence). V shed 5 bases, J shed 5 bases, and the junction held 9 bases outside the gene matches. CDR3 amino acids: CASSPWTGGDNSPLHF. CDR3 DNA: TGTGCCAGCAGCCCATGGACAGGTGGCGATAATTCACCCCTCCACTTT. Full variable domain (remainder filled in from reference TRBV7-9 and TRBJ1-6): DTGVSQNPRHKITKRGQNVTFRCDPISEHNRLYWYRQTLGQGPEFLTYFQNEAQLEKSRLLSDRFSAERPKGSFSTLEIQRTEQGDSAMYLCASSPWTGGDNSPLHFGNGTRLTVT.

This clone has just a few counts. The CDR3 DNA is TGTGCCAGCAGTATTCTTAGGACAGGGGGCGCCCGTGGCTACACCTTC. Its protein product is CASSILRTGGARGYTF. The chain has TRBV27 and TRBJ1-2; TRBD1 aligns across 11 bases. CDR3 length equals 16 residues. Germline-derived CDR1 and CDR2 are MNHEY and SMNVEV (reference sequence). Unmatched junction bases numbered 12, after V lost 5 bases and J lost 7 bases.

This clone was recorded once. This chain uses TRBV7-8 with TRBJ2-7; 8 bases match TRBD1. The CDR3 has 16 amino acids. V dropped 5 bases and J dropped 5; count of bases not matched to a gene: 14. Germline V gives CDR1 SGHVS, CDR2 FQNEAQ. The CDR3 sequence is CASSPPIRTGPDEQYF. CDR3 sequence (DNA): TGTGCCAGCAGCCCCCCCATCCGGACAGGGCCGGACGAGCAGTACTTC.

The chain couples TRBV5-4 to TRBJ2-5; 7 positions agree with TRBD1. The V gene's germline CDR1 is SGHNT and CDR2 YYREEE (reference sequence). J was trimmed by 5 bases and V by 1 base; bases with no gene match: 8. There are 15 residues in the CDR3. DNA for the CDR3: TGTGCCAGCAGCTTGAACAGGGGCAGTGGGGAGACCCAGTACTTC. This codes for CASSLNRGSGETQYF. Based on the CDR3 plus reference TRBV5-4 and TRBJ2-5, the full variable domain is ETGVTQSPTHLIKTRGQQVTLRCSSQSGHNTVSWYQQALGQGPQFIFQYYREEENGRGNFPPRFSGLQFPNYSSELNVNALELDDSALYLCASSLNRGSGETQYFGPGTRLLVL.

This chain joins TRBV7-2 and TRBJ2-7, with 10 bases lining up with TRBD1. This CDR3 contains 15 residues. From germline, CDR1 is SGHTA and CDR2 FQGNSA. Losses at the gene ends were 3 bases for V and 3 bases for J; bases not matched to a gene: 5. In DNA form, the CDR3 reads TGTGCCAGCAGCTTCACGGGACAGGGGTACTACGAGCAGTACTTC. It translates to CASSFTGQGYYEQYF.

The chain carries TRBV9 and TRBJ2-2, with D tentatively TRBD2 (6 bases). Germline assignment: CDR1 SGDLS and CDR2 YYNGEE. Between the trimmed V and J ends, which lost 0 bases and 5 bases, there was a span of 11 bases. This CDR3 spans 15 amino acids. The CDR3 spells CASSVGGGETGELFF. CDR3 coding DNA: TGTGCCAGCAGCGTAGGAGGAGGGGAGACCGGGGAGCTGTTTTTT.

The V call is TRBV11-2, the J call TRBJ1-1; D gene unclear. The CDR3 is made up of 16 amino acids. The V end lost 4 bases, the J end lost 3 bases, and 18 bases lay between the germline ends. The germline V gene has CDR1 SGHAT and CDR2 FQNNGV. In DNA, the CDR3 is TGTGCCAGCAGCTCCACCATAGATAACCGGGACACTGAAGCTTTCTTT. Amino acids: CASSSTIDNRDTEAFF.

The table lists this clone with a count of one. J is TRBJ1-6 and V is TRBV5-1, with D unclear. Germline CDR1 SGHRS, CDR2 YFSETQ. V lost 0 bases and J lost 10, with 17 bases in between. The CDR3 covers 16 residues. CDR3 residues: CASSLELGPQVSPLHF. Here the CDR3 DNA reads TGCGCCAGCAGCTTGGAGTTAGGACCCCAGGTCTCACCCCTCCACTTT.

In nucleotides, the CDR3 is TGTGCCAGCAGGCAGGGGAACAATCAGCCCCAGCATTTT. It translates to CASRQGNNQPQHF. This chain connects TRBV2 to TRBJ1-5, with D perhaps matching TRBD1 (6 bases). V dropped 6 bases and J dropped 3 bases, with 9 bases sitting between them. In germline, CDR1 is SNHLY, CDR2 FYNNEI. The CDR3 spans 13 residues.

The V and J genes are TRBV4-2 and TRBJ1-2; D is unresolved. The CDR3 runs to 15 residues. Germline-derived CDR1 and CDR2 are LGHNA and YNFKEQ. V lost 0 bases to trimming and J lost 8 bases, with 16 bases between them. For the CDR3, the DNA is TGTGCCAGCAGCCAAGATCCTGACCACCTCGGGGGCTACACCTTC. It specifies CASSQDPDHLGGYTF.

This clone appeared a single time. CDR3 residues: CASEGGTEAFF. In DNA, the CDR3 is TGTGCCAGTGAAGGGGGGACTGAAGCTTTCTTT. V is TRBV19 and J is TRBJ1-1; D is perhaps TRBD1 (6 bases). Trimming left V 8 bases short and J 5 bases short, with 9 bases between. The CDR3 spans 11 residues. Germline V gene data show CDR1 as LNHDA and CDR2 as SQIVND (reference sequence).

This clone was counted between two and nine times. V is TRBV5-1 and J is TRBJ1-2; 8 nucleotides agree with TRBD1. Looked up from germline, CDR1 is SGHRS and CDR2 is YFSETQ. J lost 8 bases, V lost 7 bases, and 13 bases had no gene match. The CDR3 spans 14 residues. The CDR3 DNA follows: TGCGCCAGCCTTAGTCCCGGGACAGGAGGGGGCTACACCTTC. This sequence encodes CASLSPGTGGGYTF.

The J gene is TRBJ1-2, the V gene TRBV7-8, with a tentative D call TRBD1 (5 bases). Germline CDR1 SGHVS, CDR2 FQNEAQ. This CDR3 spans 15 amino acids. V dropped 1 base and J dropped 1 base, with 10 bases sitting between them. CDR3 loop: CASSLEGRINYGYTF. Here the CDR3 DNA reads TGTGCCAGCAGCTTAGAGGGACGGATTAACTATGGCTACACCTTC.

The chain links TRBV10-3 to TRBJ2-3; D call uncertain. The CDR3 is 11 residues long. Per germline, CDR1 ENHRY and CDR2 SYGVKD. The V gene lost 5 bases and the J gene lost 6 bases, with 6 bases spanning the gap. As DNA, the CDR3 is TGTGCCATCAGTAACTCTGATACGCAGTATTTT. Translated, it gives CAISNSDTQYF.

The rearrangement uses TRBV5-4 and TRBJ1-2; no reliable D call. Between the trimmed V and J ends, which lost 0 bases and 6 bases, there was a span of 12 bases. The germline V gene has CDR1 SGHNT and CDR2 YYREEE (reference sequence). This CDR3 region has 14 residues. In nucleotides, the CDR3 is TGTGCCAGCAGCTTGGGCCTACCGGGCGATGGCTACACCTTC. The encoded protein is CASSLGLPGDGYTF.

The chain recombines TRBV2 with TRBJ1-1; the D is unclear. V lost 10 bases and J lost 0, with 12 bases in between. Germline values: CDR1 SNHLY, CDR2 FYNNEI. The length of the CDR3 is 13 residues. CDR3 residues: CATKNTVNTEAFF. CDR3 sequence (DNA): TGTGCCACCAAGAACACTGTGAACACTGAAGCTTTCTTT.

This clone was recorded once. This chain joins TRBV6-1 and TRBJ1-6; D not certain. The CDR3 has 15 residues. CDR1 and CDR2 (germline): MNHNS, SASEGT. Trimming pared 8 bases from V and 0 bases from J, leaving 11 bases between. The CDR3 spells CASRGRSSYNSPLHF. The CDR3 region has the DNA TGTGCCAGCCGAGGGAGGAGCTCCTATAATTCACCCCTCCACTTT.

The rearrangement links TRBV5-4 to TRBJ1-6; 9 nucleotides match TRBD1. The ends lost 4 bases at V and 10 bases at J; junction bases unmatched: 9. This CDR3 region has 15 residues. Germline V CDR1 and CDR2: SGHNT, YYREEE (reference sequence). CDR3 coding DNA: TGTGCCAGCAGCCTGGAGGGACAGGGACGCTCACCCCTCCACTTT. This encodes CASSLEGQGRSPLHF.